The 20 T cell receptor beta chains given below trace back to one sample, sequenced in a study of cytomegalovirus exposure and HLA in healthy donors. Amplification used 60 Vbeta primers and 13 Jbeta primers. The protocol was immunoSEQ multiplex PCR, while the TCRdb copy is restricted to in-frame clones and leaves out a portion. This sample has 200,000 or so clones; 75% to 90% occur once, and the top ten carry 6.5%. The sample taken for sequencing was PBMCs. The source of these receptors is a woman aged 45 to 65 in good health and CMV-seropositive.

This rearrangement joins TRBV28 to TRBJ2-1; 7 bases are a match to TRBD2. The CDR3 runs to 15 residues. The ends lost 2 bases at V and 3 bases at J; junction bases unmatched: 4. Per germline, CDR1 MDHEN and CDR2 SYDVKM. CDR3 sequence reads: CASSLASGVYNEQFF. The CDR3 bases are TGTGCCAGCAGTTTAGCTAGCGGCGTCTACAATGAGCAGTTCTTC.

CDR3 sequence: CASSQGQGRPYEQYF. The CDR3 coding sequence is TGTGCCAGCAGCCAGGGACAGGGGCGCCCCTACGAGCAGTACTTC. The rearrangement links TRBV11-2 to TRBJ2-7, with 10 positions matching TRBD1. Germline V gene lookup returns CDR1 SGHAT and CDR2 FQNNGV. The CDR3 has 15 residues. The V segment lost 5 bases and the J segment 2 bases; nucleotides outside the gene matches: 6.

CDR3 DNA sequence: TGCGCCAGCAGCCAAGGGTTCCCGGGGAAGACCCAGTACTTC. Protein: CASSQGFPGKTQYF. This chain uses TRBV4-3 with TRBJ2-5; D is possibly TRBD2 (5 bases). Trimming took off 1 base at V and 6 bases at J, with 12 bases between the two ends. Germline V gene sequence: CDR1 LGHNA, CDR2 YSLEER. The CDR3 contains 14 residues.

The chain uses TRBV28 and TRBJ2-3; the match to TRBD2 covers 8 bases. Per germline, CDR1 MDHEN and CDR2 SYDVKM. This CDR3 contains 15 residues. After removal of 5 bases from V and 4 bases from J, the junction contained 8 bases not matched to a gene. CDR3 DNA sequence: TGTGCCAGCAGTAAAGCGGGAGCAGGATCAGATACGCAGTATTTT. It encodes CASSKAGAGSDTQYF.

The genes are TRBV16 and TRBJ1-3; D may be TRBD1 (6 bases). Germline CDR1 reads KGHSY; CDR2 reads FQNENV. V lost 1 base and J 0 bases, leaving 13 bases between the germline ends. The CDR3 totals 17 residues. The CDR3 region is CASSQLDPGVSGNTIYF. CDR3 sequence (DNA): TGTGCCAGCAGCCAATTGGATCCAGGGGTCTCTGGAAACACCATATATTTT.

This chain connects TRBV30 to TRBJ1-6; unclear D gene. Germline V lookup: CDR1 GTSNPN, CDR2 SVGIG (reference sequence). Trimming removed 4 bases from V and 8 bases from J, with 15 bases in between. The CDR3 extends over 14 amino acids. CDR3 nucleotide sequence: TGTGCCTGGACTGGCCGGCGGGGTGATTCACCCCTCCACTTT. Its protein product is CAWTGRRGDSPLHF.

CDR3 protein: CASSLRGFDEQFF. For the CDR3, the DNA is TGTGCCTCTTCCTTGAGGGGGTTCGATGAGCAGTTCTTC. V and J are TRBV10-3 and TRBJ2-1; a weak D match, TRBD1 (6 bases). There are 13 residues in the CDR3. CDR1 and CDR2 (germline): ENHRY, SYGVKD. V was shortened by 11 bases and J by 8 bases, with 19 bases between the two germline ends.

This chain links TRBV4-2 with TRBJ2-3; D perhaps matches TRBD2 (5 bases). CDR1 and CDR2 (germline): LGHNA, YNFKEQ. CDR3 length: 13 residues. With 4 bases removed from V and 6 bases from J, the gap between germline ends came to 11 bases. The CDR3 sequence is CASSPSPGDTQYF. CDR3 nucleotide sequence: TGTGCCAGCAGCCCTTCCCCGGGGGATACGCAGTATTTT.

V is TRBV23-1 and J is TRBJ1-5; D is perhaps TRBD1 (6 bases). TRBV23-1 carries the ORF label, with uncertain function. This CDR3 is 15 amino acids long. V lost 4 bases to trimming and J lost 3 bases, with 13 bases between them. The CDR3 here is CASSRKGHLNQPQHF. The CDR3 DNA follows: TGCGCCAGCAGTCGAAAGGGACACCTCAATCAGCCCCAGCATTTT.

This clone was found once. This chain links TRBV5-1 with TRBJ1-1; 7 nucleotides align to TRBD1. The CDR3 contains 14 residues. Looked up from germline, CDR1 is SGHRS and CDR2 is YFSETQ. V lost 0 bases to trimming and J lost 1 base; unmatched junction nucleotides: 0. CDR3 sequence reads: CASSLGTGNTEAFF. The DNA of the CDR3 is TGCGCCAGCAGCTTGGGGACAGGGAACACTGAAGCTTTCTTT.

V and J are TRBV6-5 and TRBJ1-2; TRBD1 is a possible D gene (5 bases). This CDR3 contains 11 residues. V lost 8 bases, J lost 8 bases, and 12 bases lay in between. Germline V lookup: CDR1 MNHEY, CDR2 SVGAGI. Written as DNA, the CDR3 is TGTGCCAGCGCGGGGAGGGGCGGCTACACCTTC. Encoded protein: CASAGRGGYTF.

This chain joins TRBV27 and TRBJ1-2, with a weak D call TRBD1 (5 bases). There are 13 residues in the CDR3. Trimming stripped 6 bases from V and 6 bases from J, with 14 bases between. Germline V lookup: CDR1 MNHEY, CDR2 SMNVEV (reference sequence). CDR3 coding DNA: TGTGCCAGCAGAAGGGTGGGGGGGAATGGCTACACCTTC. Encoded protein: CASRRVGGNGYTF.

This clone appeared once. The J gene is TRBJ1-6, the V gene TRBV27, with 9 bases matching TRBD1. The CDR3 is 14 residues long. The trim removed 6 bases at V and 5 bases at J, leaving 2 bases unmatched. Germline lookup yields CDR1 MNHEY and CDR2 SMNVEV (reference sequence). The DNA for the CDR3 is TGTGCCAGCAGCCGGACAGGGGATAATTCACCCCTCCACTTT. Encoded protein: CASSRTGDNSPLHF.

A few counts support this clone. The chain recombines TRBV2 with TRBJ2-1, with 7 bases identical to TRBD2. The V and J ends lost 6 bases and 1 base, in that order; junction bases with no gene match: 9. CDR1 and CDR2 (germline): SNHLY, FYNNEI. The CDR3 length is 16 residues. This chain's CDR3 is CASSLAASGSYNEQFF. Here the CDR3 DNA reads TGTGCCAGCAGCCTCGCGGCTAGCGGTTCCTACAATGAGCAGTTCTTC. Based on the CDR3 plus reference TRBV2 and TRBJ2-1, the full variable domain is EPEVTQTPSHQVTQMGQEVILRCVPISNHLYFYWYRQILGQKVEFLVSFYNNEISEKSEIFDDQFSVERPDGSNFTLKIRSTKLEDSAMYFCASSLAASGSYNEQFFGPGTRLTVL.

The CDR3 sequence: CASRSGQGNQPQHF. The CDR3 DNA is TGTGCCAGCAGGTCGGGACAGGGGAATCAGCCCCAGCATTTT. The chain employs TRBV6-5 and TRBJ1-5; the match to TRBD1 covers 10 bases. The CDR3 runs 14 residues. Germline assignment: CDR1 MNHEY and CDR2 SVGAGI. V lost 6 bases and J lost 4; bases outside the gene matches: 3.

Details on this clone: An end of the junction differs from the germline gene, which may be a read error. The J gene is TRBJ2-4, the V gene TRBV6-6, with D unclear. The CDR3 has 16 residues. From germline, CDR1 is MNHNY and CDR2 SVGAGI (reference sequence). The CDR3 is CASSYRLPPNKNSQYF. The CDR3 DNA sequence: TGTGCCAGCAGTTACCGTCTTCCCCCTAACAAAAACAGTCAGTACTTC.

This chain links TRBV7-3 with TRBJ1-2; D might be TRBD1 (6 bases). Trimming cost V 5 bases and J 2 bases, with 24 bases left between them. Germline-derived CDR1 and CDR2 are SGHTA and FQGTGA. This CDR3 region has 18 residues. CDR3 coding DNA: TGTGCCAGCAGCCCTTATTCTATGGAGTGGGACAAGAACTATGGCTACACCTTC. Protein: CASSPYSMEWDKNYGYTF.

This chain links TRBV28 with TRBJ1-2; D possibly corresponds to TRBD1 (5 bases). The CDR3 consists of 17 residues. The germline V and J ends were trimmed by 5 bases and 8 bases, with 27 bases remaining between them. Germline lookup yields CDR1 MDHEN and CDR2 SYDVKM. The CDR3 is CASSGQQATPWKPGYTF. The CDR3 nucleotides are TGTGCCAGCAGTGGACAACAGGCCACTCCTTGGAAACCGGGCTACACCTTC.

The chain has TRBV12-5 and TRBJ2-1, with TRBD2 matching over 7 bases. In germline, CDR1 is LGHNT, CDR2 FRNRAP. V shed 1 base and J 10 bases; nucleotides not matched to a gene: 16. The CDR3 is 17 residues long. CDR3 amino acids: CASGLAGGRGSLGEQFF. The CDR3 nucleotides read TGTGCTAGTGGTTTGGCAGGCGGGAGAGGATCCCTAGGGGAGCAGTTCTTC.

The genes are TRBV10-1 and TRBJ2-7; D is unclear. Germline-derived CDR1 and CDR2 are WNHNN and SYGVQD (reference sequence). CDR3 length equals 13 residues. Trimming left V 4 bases short and J 6 bases short, with 13 bases between. Written as DNA, the CDR3 is TGCGCCAGCAGTGGGAGAGTAGATGGCGAGCAGTACTTC. This translates into CASSGRVDGEQYF.